Sequencing of this TCR beta chain was carried out in a study of early T cells in non-severe SARS-CoV-2 infection. Attached unique molecular identifiers marked individual cDNA molecules. In TCRdb, the 5' RACE reads were re-called with MiXCR into one record per CDR3 protein. The data hold 25,000 to 30,000 distinct CDR3 sequences, with 4.4% observed a single time. The CDR3 loop spans 14 amino acids. Trimming took 5 bases from V and 6 from J; bases not matched to a gene: 4. This clonotype was observed many times. This receptor was taken from an adult who was a healthcare worker with PCR-confirmed SARS-CoV-2 infection or an uninfected control (not recorded which). What was sequenced was whole blood. This chain uses TRBV12-3 or TRBV12-4 with TRBJ2-3, with 11 bases that match TRBD2. The CDR3 here is CASSLSGRADTQYF. DNA for the CDR3: TGTGCCAGCAGTCTTAGCGGGAGGGCGGATACGCAGTATTTT.